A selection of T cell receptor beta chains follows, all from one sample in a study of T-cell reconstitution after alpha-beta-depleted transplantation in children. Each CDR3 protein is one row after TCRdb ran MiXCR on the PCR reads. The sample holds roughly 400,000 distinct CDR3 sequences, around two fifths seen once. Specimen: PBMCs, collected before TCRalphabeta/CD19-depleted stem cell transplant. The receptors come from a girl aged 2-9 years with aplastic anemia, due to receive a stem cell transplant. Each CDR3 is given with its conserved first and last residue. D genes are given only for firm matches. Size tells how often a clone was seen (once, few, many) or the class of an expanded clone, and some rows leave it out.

DNA: TGCAGTGCTGGGACCGTGAATAGCAATCAGCCCCAGCATTTT
CDR3: CSAGTVNSNQPQHF
J: TRBJ1-5
V: TRBV20-1
D: .
size: .

DNA: TGCAGCGTAAAGCGGGAGGGCCGCGTCACAGATACGCAGTATTTT
CDR3: CSVKREGRVTDTQYF
J: TRBJ2-3
V: TRBV29-1
D: TRBD2
size: .

DNA: TGTGCCACCAGCATTACCCCGACTAGCGGATTCAATGAGCAGTTCTTC
CDR3: CATSITPTSGFNEQFF
J: TRBJ2-1
V: TRBV15
D: TRBD2
size: .

DNA: TGTGCCAGCAGCTTTTTGGCGGGAAAGAAGACCCAGTACTTC
CDR3: CASSFLAGKKTQYF
J: TRBJ2-5
V: TRBV13
D: .
size: .

DNA: TGCAGTGCCACCTACCGAACGAAGGGTGAGCAGTTCTTC
CDR3: CSATYRTKGEQFF
J: TRBJ2-1
V: TRBV20-1
D: .
size: once

DNA: TGCGCCAGCAGCTTGTCTAGCGGGAGAGGTATCTCCTACGAGCAGTACTTC
CDR3: CASSLSSGRGISYEQYF
J: TRBJ2-7
V: TRBV5-1
D: TRBD2
size: .

DNA: TGCGCCAGCAGCTCCACTCCGGGACTAGAGGCTGATACGCAGTATTTT
CDR3: CASSSTPGLEADTQYF
J: TRBJ2-3
V: TRBV5-1
D: TRBD2
size: once

DNA: TGTGCCAGCAGCCCAGACCTTGTCTCGGGCACTGAAGCTTTCTTT
CDR3: CASSPDLVSGTEAFF
J: TRBJ1-1
V: TRBV7-9
D: .
size: many

DNA: TGCAGCGTTGAAGATAGACAGGGGGCGGGCGAGCAGTACTTC
CDR3: CSVEDRQGAGEQYF
J: TRBJ2-7
V: TRBV29-1
D: TRBD1
size: .

DNA: TGCAGTGCCACTGGGACTAGCGGAGATACGCAGTATTTT
CDR3: CSATGTSGDTQYF
J: TRBJ2-3
V: TRBV20-1
D: TRBD2
size: many

DNA: TGCAGTGCTAGAGGTTACGTCAGGGCAAGCGGGAGTTCTAGTGAGCAGTTCTTC
CDR3: CSARGYVRASGSSSEQFF
J: TRBJ2-1
V: TRBV20-1
D: TRBD2
size: few

DNA: TGTGCCAGCAGCTATAACCACGCGGTTGGGCAGTTCTTC
CDR3: CASSYNHAVGQFF
J: TRBJ2-1
V: TRBV11-2
D: .
size: many

DNA: TGTGCCAGCAGCGGGACTAGCGGGAGAAAAGGGAGGTCCTACGAGCAGTACTTC
CDR3: CASSGTSGRKGRSYEQYF
J: TRBJ2-7
V: TRBV6-1
D: TRBD2
size: many

DNA: TGTGCCAGCAGCTTTCGGTCTAGCGGCACAGATACGCAGTATTTT
CDR3: CASSFRSSGTDTQYF
J: TRBJ2-3
V: TRBV7-6
D: .
size: few

DNA: TGTGCCAGCAGCGTAGATTCGGCAGGGAAGTCCGGGGAGCTGTTTTTT
CDR3: CASSVDSAGKSGELFF
J: TRBJ2-2
V: TRBV9
D: .
size: .

DNA: TGCGCCAGCAGCCAAGGAGAGTCTCTGGCGGCGGCTGAAGCTTTCTTT
CDR3: CASSQGESLAAAEAFF
J: TRBJ1-1
V: TRBV4-1
D: .
size: .

DNA: TGTGCCAGCAGTTTAGCCCCCGGCAGCTTCGATGGCTACACCTTC
CDR3: CASSLAPGSFDGYTF
J: TRBJ1-2
V: TRBV12-3/TRBV12-4
D: .
size: many

DNA: TGTGCCAGCAGTTACGGGCCAGAGCGCACAGATACGCAGTATTTT
CDR3: CASSYGPERTDTQYF
J: TRBJ2-3
V: TRBV6-2/TRBV6-3
D: .
size: many

DNA: TGCAGTGCTAGAGACATAGCGGGAGGGCCCTTTATCGGGGAGCTGTTTTTT
CDR3: CSARDIAGGPFIGELFF
J: TRBJ2-2
V: TRBV20-1
D: TRBD2
size: once

DNA: TGTGCCAGCAGCACCCAACCTACAGATACGCAGTATTTC
CDR3: CASSTQPTDTQYF
J: TRBJ2-3
V: TRBV7-8
D: .
size: .

DNA: TGTGCCAGCAGCGGAGGACAGGGGGACTATGGCTACACCTTC
CDR3: CASSGGQGDYGYTF
J: TRBJ1-2
V: TRBV7-9
D: TRBD1
size: .

DNA: TGCAGTGCCCACCACAGGGCCCGCCCAGGGCAGTACTTC
CDR3: CSAHHRARPGQYF
J: TRBJ2-7
V: TRBV20-1
D: .
size: few